The 15 T cell receptor beta chains listed next were all sequenced from one sample in a study of blood T cell repertoires in COVID-19. Here immunoSEQ multiplex PCR was the method, and the copy in TCRdb shows in-frame clones only, minus some. The sample carries around 200,000 clones, 65% to 80% recorded once. Sample: peripheral blood. Receptor source: a man aged 50-60 years who had recovered from COVID-19.

The chain links TRBV5-4 to TRBJ2-3; 14 nucleotides match TRBD2. The CDR3 runs 18 residues. Unmatched junction bases numbered 10, after V lost 3 bases and J lost 4 bases. Germline V gene lookup returns CDR1 SGHNT and CDR2 YYREEE (reference sequence). The CDR3 bases are TGTGCCAGCAGCTGGGGGGGGACTAGCGGGAGCAGGGCAGATACGCAGTATTTT. It codes for CASSWGGTSGSRADTQYF.

V gene TRBV5-1 combines with J gene TRBJ2-2; no firm D call. The CDR3 has 16 amino acids. CDR1 and CDR2 (germline): SGHRS, YFSETQ. The ends were cut back, 4 bases at V and 4 bases at J, with 17 bases in the middle. This CDR3 is CASSPREAPGTGELFF. CDR3 nucleotides: TGCGCCAGCAGCCCACGCGAAGCGCCCGGCACCGGGGAGCTGTTTTTT.

V is TRBV19 and J is TRBJ2-3; tentatively, D is TRBD2 (6 bases). The CDR3 loop spans 15 amino acids. V lost 5 bases and J lost 2, with 14 bases in between. The germline gives CDR1 LNHDA, CDR2 SQIVND (reference sequence). The CDR3 region is CASSPQGGVTDTQYF. CDR3 bases: TGTGCCAGTAGTCCGCAGGGAGGAGTCACAGATACGCAGTATTTT.

The chain combines TRBV28 with TRBJ2-7, with 9 bases matching TRBD1. The CDR3 covers 12 residues. V lost 6 bases and J lost 3; bases outside the gene matches: 0. Germline lookup yields CDR1 MDHEN and CDR2 SYDVKM. The CDR3 reads CASRTGGYEQYF. The CDR3 DNA is TGTGCCAGCAGGACAGGGGGCTACGAGCAGTACTTC. Full variable domain (rest looked up from reference TRBV28 and TRBJ2-7): DVKVTQSSRYLVKRTGEKVFLECVQDMDHENMFWYRQDPGLGLRLIYFSYDVKMKEKGDIPEGYSVSREKKERFSLILESASTNQTSMYLCASRTGGYEQYFGPGTRLTVT.

The chain has TRBV6-4 and TRBJ2-1, with 10 nucleotides matching TRBD2. The CDR3 length is 16 residues. Germline CDR1 reads MRHNA; CDR2 reads SNTAGT. Losses at the gene ends were 0 bases for V and 4 bases for J; bases not matched to a gene: 3. Here the CDR3 reads CASSDSIAGGYNEQFF. The CDR3 DNA follows: TGTGCCAGCAGTGACTCCATAGCGGGAGGTTACAATGAGCAGTTCTTC.

This clone showed up just once. This chain joins TRBV10-3 and TRBJ2-1; 7 nucleotides align to TRBD1. J gave up 9 bases and V 5 bases, and 4 bases lay outside the gene matches. This CDR3 has 12 residues. Per germline, CDR1 ENHRY and CDR2 SYGVKD. The CDR3 region has the DNA TGTGCCATCAGTCTACAGGGGAGTGAGCAGTTCTTC. This sequence encodes CAISLQGSEQFF.

To note about this clone: Other DNA sequences from this sample encode an identical CDR3 as well. The J gene is TRBJ2-7, the V gene TRBV5-1; 9 bases are a match to TRBD1. The CDR3 sequence is 16 residues long. The V gene end was trimmed by 0 bases and the J gene end by 1 base; junction bases not matched to a gene: 5. CDR1 SGHRS and CDR2 YFSETQ come from the germline V gene. CDR3 protein: CASSLAPGQGSYEQYF. CDR3 in DNA: TGCGCCAGCAGCTTGGCCCCGGGACAGGGTTCCTACGAGCAGTACTTC.

The chain combines TRBV11-3 with TRBJ2-3; 8 positions match TRBD2. The germline V gene encodes CDR1 SGHNT and CDR2 YENEEA. The CDR3 has 15 amino acids. V shed 1 base and J 3 bases; nucleotides not matched to a gene: 3. For the CDR3, the DNA is TGTGCCAGCAGCTTAGGCGGGAGGAGGACAGATACGCAGTATTTT. Protein: CASSLGGRRTDTQYF.

The V call is TRBV7-9, the J call TRBJ2-6; 7 bases line up with TRBD1. The V gene end was trimmed by 5 bases and the J gene end by 0 bases; junction bases not matched to a gene: 7. This CDR3 has 17 residues. Per the germline V gene, CDR1 is SEHNR and CDR2 is FQNEAQ (reference sequence). The CDR3 region is CASSPGQFLSGANVLTF. The DNA of the CDR3 is TGTGCCAGCAGCCCGGGACAGTTTCTCTCTGGGGCCAACGTCCTGACTTTC.

This chain links TRBV6-1 with TRBJ2-7; the match to TRBD1 covers 7 bases. The V segment lost 4 bases and the J segment 3 bases; nucleotides outside the gene matches: 12. The CDR3 totals 16 residues. Germline loops: CDR1 MNHNS, CDR2 SASEGT. The CDR3 loop is CASSGRRAGGFYEQYF. The CDR3 nucleotides are TGTGCCAGCAGTGGAAGGCGGGCAGGGGGATTCTACGAGCAGTACTTC.

V and J are TRBV6-2 or TRBV6-3 and TRBJ2-7, with 9 bases fitting TRBD1. The CDR3 spans 13 residues. The V segment lost 5 bases and the J segment 2 bases; nucleotides outside the gene matches: 1. Germline loops: CDR1 MNHEY, CDR2 SVGEGT. In nucleotides, the CDR3 is TGTGCCAGCAGTCGGGACAGGGCCTACGAGCAGTACTTC. Encoded protein: CASSRDRAYEQYF.

The chain employs TRBV7-9 and TRBJ1-1; a weak D match, TRBD1 (5 bases). Germline CDR1 reads SEHNR; CDR2 reads FQNEAQ (reference sequence). The length of the CDR3 is 12 residues. The V gene lost 5 bases and the J gene lost 4 bases, with 8 bases spanning the gap. CDR3 amino acids: CASSPGFTEAFF. The CDR3 DNA is TGTGCCAGCAGCCCAGGGTTCACTGAAGCTTTCTTT.

The chain is built from TRBV27 and TRBJ2-2, with a tentative D call TRBD2 (6 bases). The germline V and J ends were trimmed by 3 bases and 6 bases, with 11 bases remaining between them. The CDR3 has 14 residues. CDR1 and CDR2 (germline): MNHEY, SMNVEV (reference sequence). CDR3 DNA: TGTGCCAGCAGTTTGACGGGAGAGGCCGGGGAGCTGTTTTTT. As protein: CASSLTGEAGELFF.

This chain links TRBV3-1 (or the pseudogene TRBV3-2) with TRBJ1-3, with D perhaps TRBD1 (6 bases). Germline CDR1 reads LGHDT; CDR2 reads YNNKEL (reference sequence). V was trimmed by 4 bases and J by 8 bases, leaving 18 bases between them. The CDR3 spans 15 residues. The CDR3 DNA follows: TGTGCCAGCAGCCCCGAAGGGGGAAGGCAATACACCATATATTTT. This encodes CASSPEGGRQYTIYF.

The genes are TRBV27 and TRBJ2-5; 7 bases fit TRBD1. V lost 6 bases and J lost 5; bases outside the gene matches: 9. From germline, CDR1 is MNHEY and CDR2 SMNVEV (reference sequence). This CDR3 region has 14 residues. In DNA, the CDR3 is TGTGCCAGCAGCTGGAGACAGGGAAGGGAGACCCAGTACTTC. This codes for CASSWRQGRETQYF.